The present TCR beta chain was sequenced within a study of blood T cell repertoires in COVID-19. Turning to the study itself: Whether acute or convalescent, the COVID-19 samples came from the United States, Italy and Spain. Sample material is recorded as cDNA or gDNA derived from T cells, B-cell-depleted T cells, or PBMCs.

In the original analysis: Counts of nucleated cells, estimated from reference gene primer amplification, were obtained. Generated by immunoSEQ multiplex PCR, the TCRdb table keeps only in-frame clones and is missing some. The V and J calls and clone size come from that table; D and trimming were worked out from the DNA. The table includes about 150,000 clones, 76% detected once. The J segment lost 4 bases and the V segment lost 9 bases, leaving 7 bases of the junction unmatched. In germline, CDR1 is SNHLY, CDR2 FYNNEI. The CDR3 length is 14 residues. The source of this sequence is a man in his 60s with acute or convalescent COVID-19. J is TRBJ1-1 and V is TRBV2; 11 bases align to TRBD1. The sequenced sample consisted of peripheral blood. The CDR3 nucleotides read TGTGCCAGACCCTCCGGGACAGGGGGCACTGAAGCTTTCTTT. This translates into CARPSGTGGTEAFF.